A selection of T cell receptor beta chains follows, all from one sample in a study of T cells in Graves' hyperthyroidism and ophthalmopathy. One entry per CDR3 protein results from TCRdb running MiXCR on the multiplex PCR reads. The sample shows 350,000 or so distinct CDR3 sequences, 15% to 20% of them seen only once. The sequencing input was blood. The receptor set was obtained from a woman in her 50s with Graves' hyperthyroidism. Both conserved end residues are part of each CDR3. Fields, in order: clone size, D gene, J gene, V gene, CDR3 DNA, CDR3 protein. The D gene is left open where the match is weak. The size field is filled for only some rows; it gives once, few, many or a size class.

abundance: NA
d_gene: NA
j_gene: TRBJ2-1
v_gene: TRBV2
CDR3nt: TGTGCCAGCAGTGTTAGGGGGGCCAATGAGCAGTTCTTC
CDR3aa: CASSVRGANEQFF

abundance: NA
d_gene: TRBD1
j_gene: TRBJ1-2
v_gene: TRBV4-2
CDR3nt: TGTGCCAGCAGCCCCGGGACAGCCCACTATGGCTACACCTTC
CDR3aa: CASSPGTAHYGYTF

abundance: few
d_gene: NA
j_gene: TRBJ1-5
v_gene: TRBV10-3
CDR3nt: TGTGCCATCAGTGAGACCGCCGACCAGCCCCAGCATTTT
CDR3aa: CAISETADQPQHF

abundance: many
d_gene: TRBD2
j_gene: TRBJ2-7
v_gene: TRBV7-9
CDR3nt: TGTGCCAGCAGCTCAACCTCGGGGGGAGGGTGGAGCGAGCAGTACTTC
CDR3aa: CASSSTSGGGWSEQYF

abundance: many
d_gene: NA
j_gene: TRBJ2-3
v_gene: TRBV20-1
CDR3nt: TGCAGTGCTACCAGAGCGTATAGCACAGATACGCAGTATTTT
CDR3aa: CSATRAYSTDTQYF

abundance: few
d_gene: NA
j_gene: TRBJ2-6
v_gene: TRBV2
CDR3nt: TGTGCCAGCAGTGATGCAGGGTCCGGGGCCAACGTCCTGACTTTC
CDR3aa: CASSDAGSGANVLTF

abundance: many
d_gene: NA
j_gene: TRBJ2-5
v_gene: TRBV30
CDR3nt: TGTGCCTGGAGTTCGGGGGTTGTGAAAGAGACCCAGTACTTC
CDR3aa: CAWSSGVVKETQYF

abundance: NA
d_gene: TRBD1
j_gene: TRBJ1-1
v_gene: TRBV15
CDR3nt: TGTGCCACCAGCAGAGACCCCGGGACAGGGACTAACACTGAAGCTTTCTTT
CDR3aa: CATSRDPGTGTNTEAFF

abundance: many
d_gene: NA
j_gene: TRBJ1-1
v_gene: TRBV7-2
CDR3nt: TGTGCCAGCAGCTTGATGAACACTGAAGCTTTCTTT
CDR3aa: CASSLMNTEAFF

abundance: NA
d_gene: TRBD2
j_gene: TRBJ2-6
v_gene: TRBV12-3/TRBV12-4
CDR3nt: TGTGCCAGCAGTATCGGGAGGGCTGGGGCCAACGTCCTGACTTTC
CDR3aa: CASSIGRAGANVLTF

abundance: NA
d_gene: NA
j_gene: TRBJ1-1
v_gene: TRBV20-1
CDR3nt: TGCAGTGCTAGAGATCCCCTACAGGGAACTAAAGCTTTCTTT
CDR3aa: CSARDPLQGTKAFF

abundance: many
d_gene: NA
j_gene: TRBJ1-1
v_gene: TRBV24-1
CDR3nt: TGTGCCACCAGTGATTTCCCCCCTCGAGGATCCAGTAACACTGAAGCTTTCTTT
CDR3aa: CATSDFPPRGSSNTEAFF

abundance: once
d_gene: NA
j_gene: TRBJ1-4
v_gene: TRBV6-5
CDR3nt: TGTGCCAGCAGTTACTCGGGGAACAATGAAAAACTGTTTTTT
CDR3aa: CASSYSGNNEKLFF

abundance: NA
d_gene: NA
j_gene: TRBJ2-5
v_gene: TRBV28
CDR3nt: TGTGCCAGCAGTTTAGCGGGAAAGACCCAGTACTTC
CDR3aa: CASSLAGKTQYF

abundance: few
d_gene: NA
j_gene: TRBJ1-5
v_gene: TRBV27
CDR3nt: TGTGCCAGCAGTGGACGGGACAATCAGCCCCAGCATTTT
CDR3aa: CASSGRDNQPQHF

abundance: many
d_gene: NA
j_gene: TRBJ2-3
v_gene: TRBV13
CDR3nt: TGTGCCAGCAGCTTAGCTGGGGTTAGCACAGATACGCAGTATTTT
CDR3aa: CASSLAGVSTDTQYF

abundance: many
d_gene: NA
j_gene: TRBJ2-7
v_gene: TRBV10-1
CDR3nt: TGCGCCAGCAGTGAGTTTGCTGCGTCCTACGAGCAGTACTTC
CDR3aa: CASSEFAASYEQYF

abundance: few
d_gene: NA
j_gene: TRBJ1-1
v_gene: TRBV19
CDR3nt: TGTGCCAGTAGTATCGCTACAGGTCCCACTGAAGCTTTCTTT
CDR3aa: CASSIATGPTEAFF

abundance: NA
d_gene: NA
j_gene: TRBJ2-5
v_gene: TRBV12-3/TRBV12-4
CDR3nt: TGTGCCAGCAGTTTGATGGCGGCAGAGACCCAGTACTTC
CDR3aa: CASSLMAAETQYF

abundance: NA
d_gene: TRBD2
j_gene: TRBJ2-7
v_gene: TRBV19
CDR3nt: TGTGCCAGTAGTGTAGCGGGAGGCCCCTACGAGCAGTACTTC
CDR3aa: CASSVAGGPYEQYF

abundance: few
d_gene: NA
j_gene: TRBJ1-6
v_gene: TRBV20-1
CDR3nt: TGCAGTGCGATAAAGCAGGCGGATTCACCCCTCCACTTT
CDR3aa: CSAIKQADSPLHF

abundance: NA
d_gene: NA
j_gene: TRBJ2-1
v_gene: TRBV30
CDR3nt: TGTGCCTGGAGCAGGGGAAACAATGAGCAGTTCTTC
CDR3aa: CAWSRGNNEQFF

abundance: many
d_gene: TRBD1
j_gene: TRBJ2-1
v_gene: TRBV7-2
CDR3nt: TGTGCCAGCAGCTTAGTAGGGACAGGGACGAATGAGCAGTTCTTC
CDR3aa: CASSLVGTGTNEQFF

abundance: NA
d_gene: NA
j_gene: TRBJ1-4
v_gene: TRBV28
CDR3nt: TGTGCCAGCAGCCAACGGGCCCCTAATGAAAAACTGTTTTTT
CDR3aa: CASSQRAPNEKLFF

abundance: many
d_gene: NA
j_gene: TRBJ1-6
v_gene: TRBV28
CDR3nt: TGTGCCAGCAGCCCCAGTTCACCCCTCCACTTT
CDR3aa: CASSPSSPLHF

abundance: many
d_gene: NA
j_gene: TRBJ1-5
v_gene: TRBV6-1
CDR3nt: TGTGCCAGCATGACGGGGGGCAATCAGCCCCAGCATTTT
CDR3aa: CASMTGGNQPQHF